The 17 T cell receptor beta chains reported below all come from one sample, sequenced in a study of cytomegalovirus exposure and HLA in healthy donors. Researchers ran the PCR with 60 Vbeta and 13 Jbeta primers. Only in-frame clones appear in the TCRdb table, and some are missing; sequencing was by immunoSEQ multiplex PCR. The sample consists of about 190,000 clones, 79% of them appearing once. Sequenced material: PBMCs. These receptors all stem from a woman aged 18-29 years in good health and CMV-seronegative.

This clone was counted between two and nine times. The chain combines TRBV10-2 with TRBJ2-2; 10 positions match TRBD1. V shed 4 bases, J shed 5 bases, and the junction held 7 bases outside the gene matches. Germline V lookup: CDR1 WSHSY, CDR2 SAAADI. CDR3 length equals 16 residues. The DNA of the CDR3 is TGCGCCAGCAGTGCCTCGAGACAGGGGGCAACCGGGGAGCTGTTTTTT. Translation: CASSASRQGATGELFF.

The V call is TRBV4-1, the J call TRBJ2-7; D unclear. Germline lookup yields CDR1 MGHRA and CDR2 YSYEKL. The CDR3 extends over 15 amino acids. Trimming left V 0 bases short and J 4 bases short, with 13 bases between. The CDR3 sequence is CASSQDRGNGYEQYF. DNA of the CDR3: TGCGCCAGCAGCCAAGACCGTGGAAACGGGTACGAGCAGTACTTC.

V gene TRBV20-1 combines with J gene TRBJ2-7; D remains unclear. V was shortened by 4 bases and J by 5 bases, with 6 bases between the two germline ends. CDR1 is DFQATT, CDR2 SNEGSKA, per germline (reference sequence). The length of the CDR3 is 10 residues. This CDR3 reads CSANSNEQYF. The CDR3 bases are TGCAGTGCTAATAGTAACGAGCAGTACTTC.

DNA for the CDR3: TGTGCCAGTAGTAGAACCGCCCAGGTACTCTCTGGAAACACCATATATTTT. This gives the protein CASSRTAQVLSGNTIYF. The gene calls are TRBV19 and TRBJ1-3, with D hard to call. Trimming left V 4 bases short and J 0 bases short, with 16 bases between. This CDR3 contains 17 residues. Germline V gene lookup returns CDR1 LNHDA and CDR2 SQIVND (reference sequence).

The V and J genes are TRBV7-9 and TRBJ1-6; D is ambiguous. Trimming pared 5 bases from V and 12 bases from J, leaving 11 bases between. CDR1 and CDR2 (germline): SEHNR, FQNEAQ (reference sequence). The CDR3 consists of 12 residues. DNA for the CDR3: TGTGCCAGCAGCCCAACTGGTGAACCCCTCCACTTT. This codes for CASSPTGEPLHF.

The V gene is TRBV4-1, the J gene TRBJ1-3; 9 bases agree with TRBD1. This CDR3 region has 18 residues. Per germline, CDR1 MGHRA and CDR2 YSYEKL. The V and J ends lost 0 bases and 4 bases, in that order; junction bases with no gene match: 10. This CDR3 reads CASSQDGTGLKSGNTIYF. The CDR3 nucleotides are TGCGCCAGCAGCCAAGACGGGACAGGGCTTAAGTCGGGAAACACCATATATTTT.

This chain connects TRBV11-2 to TRBJ2-3; tentatively, D is TRBD2 (5 bases). Germline V lookup: CDR1 SGHAT, CDR2 FQNNGV. This CDR3 has 13 amino acids. Trimming cost V 4 bases and J 4 bases, with 9 bases left between them. The CDR3 sequence: CASSSRRADTQYF. CDR3 bases: TGTGCCAGCAGCTCGAGGCGGGCAGATACGCAGTATTTT.

The rearrangement uses TRBV6-1 and TRBJ1-6; 8 nucleotides match TRBD1. Germline loops: CDR1 MNHNS, CDR2 SASEGT. This CDR3 has 15 residues. V shed 4 bases, J shed 10 bases, and the junction held 9 bases outside the gene matches. DNA for the CDR3: TGTGCCAGCAGTGTAATCTGGACAGGGAACTCACCCCTCCACTTT. Protein: CASSVIWTGNSPLHF.

This CDR3 reads CASSIVGVSRGTEAFF. The CDR3 DNA sequence: TGTGCCAGCAGCATTGTTGGTGTATCACGAGGCACTGAAGCTTTCTTT. This chain links TRBV28 with TRBJ1-1; no firm D call. This CDR3 spans 16 amino acids. Germline values: CDR1 MDHEN, CDR2 SYDVKM. V was shortened by 6 bases and J by 4 bases, with 21 bases between the two germline ends.

Turning to this clone: At one of its ends the junction is not consistent with the germline gene, which may arise from a read error. CDR3 coding DNA: TGTGCCACCACCTATGTTCGTTTT. Its translation is CATTYVRF. This rearrangement joins TRBV27 to TRBJ1-1, with D unclear. Germline loops: CDR1 MNHEY, CDR2 SMNVEV (reference sequence). The CDR3 runs to 8 residues.

A note on this clone: The sample contains more than one DNA sequence encoding this CDR3. The chain recombines TRBV28 with TRBJ1-4; D unresolved. The V gene's germline CDR1 is MDHEN and CDR2 SYDVKM. Trimming pared 3 bases from V and 2 bases from J, leaving 4 bases between. The length of the CDR3 is 13 residues. The DNA of the CDR3 is TGTGCCAGCAGTTTCCGGACTAATGAAAAACTGTTTTTT. This translates into CASSFRTNEKLFF.

This chain connects TRBV6-1 to TRBJ2-7; 8 positions match TRBD1. The CDR3 runs 15 residues. CDR1 is MNHNS and CDR2 is SASEGT in the germline V gene. J gave up 2 bases and V 3 bases, and 6 bases lay outside the gene matches. This chain's CDR3 is CASSDSGTGPYEQYF. The CDR3 DNA is TGTGCCAGCAGTGACTCCGGGACAGGCCCCTACGAGCAGTACTTC.

V usage is TRBV2 and J usage is TRBJ2-5; 8 nucleotides align to TRBD2. The CDR3 has 14 residues. Germline V gene lookup returns CDR1 SNHLY and CDR2 FYNNEI. V trimming: 8 bases; J trimming: 9 bases; junction bases outside the gene matches: 14. DNA for the CDR3: TGTGCCAGCCTCCGGCGGGAGGCACGTCAGGCCCAGTACTTC. This gives the protein CASLRREARQAQYF.

J is TRBJ1-1 and V is TRBV12-5, with TRBD1 matching 8 bases. Germline CDR1 reads LGHNT; CDR2 reads FRNRAP. Trimming took 6 bases from V and 4 from J; bases not matched to a gene: 4. The CDR3 covers 13 residues. DNA for the CDR3: TGTGCTAGTGGATTAACAGGGGGCACTGAAGCTTTCTTT. The encoded protein is CASGLTGGTEAFF.

The rearrangement links TRBV5-1 to TRBJ2-7, with 8 bases lining up with TRBD1. V shed 3 bases and J 2 bases; nucleotides not matched to a gene: 4. The germline V gene encodes CDR1 SGHRS and CDR2 YFSETQ. CDR3 length: 14 residues. CDR3 in amino acids: CASSSRQGPYEQYF. DNA of the CDR3: TGCGCCAGCAGCTCAAGACAGGGGCCCTACGAGCAGTACTTC.

The chain employs TRBV11-2 and TRBJ2-3; 14 positions match TRBD2. The CDR3 runs to 16 residues. Losses at the gene ends were 2 bases for V and 7 bases for J; bases not matched to a gene: 5. Germline assignment: CDR1 SGHAT and CDR2 FQNNGV. CDR3 nucleotides: TGTGCCAGCAGCTTACAGACTAGCGGGGGGGCAAATACGCAGTATTTT. Amino acids: CASSLQTSGGANTQYF.

This clone was observed a few times. The gene calls are TRBV13 and TRBJ2-7, with 10 bases fitting TRBD2. The ends lost 4 bases at V and 2 bases at J; junction bases unmatched: 8. The CDR3 loop spans 16 amino acids. Germline values: CDR1 PRHDT, CDR2 FYEKMQ (reference sequence). DNA of the CDR3: TGTGCCAGCAGCTCCCGCGGTAGCGGGAGGACCTACGAGCAGTACTTC. This codes for CASSSRGSGRTYEQYF.